The T cell receptor beta chain described here comes from a study of cytomegalovirus exposure and HLA in healthy donors (dated by TCRdb to 2017 to 2019). For context, the study as a whole: An earlier analysis of some 600 of the donors reported 250 to 350 Gb of sequence data and about 120 million unique TCR beta sequences obtained from about 179 million T cells. Of the approximately 400 genotyped donors, over 65% fell in the genetic ancestry cluster associated with self-reported Caucasian donors. The study profiled the T cell repertoires of 500 to 800 subjects by immunosequencing and related them to cytomegalovirus serostatus. An early release that covered fewer than 800 HLA-typed donors contained approximately 300 gigabases of sequencing data and roughly 84 million unique TCR sequences. To predict cytomegalovirus infection status, the study combined high-throughput TCR immunosequencing, statistical association of individual TCRs with disease status, and machine learning. Across around 400 genotyped donors of the cohort, an average of about 200,000 unique TCR beta nucleotide sequences per donor were sequenced, and around 20% of those sequences were non-productive. Genome-wide SNP genotypes for about 65% of the 666 donors were used in a later genetic analysis, which treated that subset as a discovery cohort. In an earlier analysis of over 550 of the donors, high-throughput TCR beta sequencing was used to judge whether each TCR beta V gene segment behaved as functional or pseudogenic. Donor age, sex, ethnicity and CMV serostatus were compiled alongside the repertoire data. HLA typing covered class I and class II loci at four-digit resolution. Every discovery cohort repertoire had been produced on one sequencing platform. A later analysis re-examined previously published TCR beta repertoires from more than 600 donors and added high-resolution HLA genotyping to investigate patterns of TCR occurrence. Because of strong linkage in the cohort, four or five DR-DQ haplotypes were treated as single units for association and clustering. The study aimed to test whether signatures of past pathogen exposure could be identified by cataloging public T cell receptors. In addition to the first cohort of 666 subjects, a separate validation cohort of approximately 110 different subjects was used. Typing coverage differed by locus: A, B, C, DRB1 and DQB1 were typed in roughly 629-630 donors, DQA1 in about 500, DPA1 in some 610, and DPB1 in around 440. In the later analysis, no new phenotypic data were used to find candidate immune exposures; instead, reliance was placed on TCR beta sequences and their occurrence across donors. Paper-wide results and their limitations: In both the original and validation cohorts, the classifier was reported to diagnose cytomegalovirus status with high specificity and sensitivity. Because counts were too low, 15 to 20 rarely observed V segments, including chromosome 9 orphons, were excluded from the earlier analysis of some 590 of the donors. Only TCR beta chains were sequenced in this cohort, and the absence of alpha or paired-chain data limited detectable features. A later analysis found that TCR association rates varied across HLA loci, with DRB1 alleles showing the most associated TCRs and HLA-C alleles the fewest. In an earlier analysis of approximately 590 of the donors, most TCR beta V segments appeared in productive rearrangements about 90% or about 30% of the time, broadly matching IMGT annotations. Because HLA typing was unavailable for some donors at each locus, only the typed subset was used in association tests. When HLA alleles, especially DR and DQ, strongly co-occurred, attributing TCR associations to individual alleles was difficult. A later genetic analysis associated a missense DCLRE1C variant with V-gene and J-gene trimming of TCR beta chains, and an independent cohort replicated the association. Linkage disequilibrium might explain the correlated functional status among segregating V segments, but an unknown experimental factor could not be excluded. Sequencing depth was assumed to be roughly uniform across donors in the presence/absence analyses, though that assumption may not hold. According to a later genetic analysis, donors in an Asian-associated ancestry cluster had fewer N-insertions in productive TCRs than the roughly 700-donor mean. According to a later analysis, most CMV-associated TCR beta chains appeared to be HLA-restricted, and the HLA associations seemed to be driven largely by CMV exposure. A later analysis found that HLA-associated TCR beta chains were more clonally expanded and had lower generation probabilities than equally common non-associated chains. A further reported finding was that TCR beta sequences accurately predicted the HLA-A and HLA-B alleles for most subjects in the first cohort. Several of the top co-occurrence clusters appeared to be linked to parvovirus B19, influenza, CMV and Epstein-Barr virus, according to a later analysis. In vitro tests confirmed that three of the cytomegalovirus-associated TCR beta chains recognize cytomegalovirus antigens. A group of highly shared sequence variants was considered likely to be a technical artifact of the sequencing pipeline. Specific HLA alleles were associated with about 17,000 TCR beta sequences at a false discovery rate of 0.05 in a later analysis. The study listed 150 to 200 TCR beta chains as associated with cytomegalovirus. Immune exposure information for the cohort was limited to CMV serostatus. The 87-base-pair reads could not distinguish some IMGT-functional V segments, including TRBV6-2 and TRBV6-3, so those segments were excluded. While some public TCRs were present in many individuals, most TCR sequences turned up only very rarely across donors. It was suggested by the authors that the approach could potentially be generalized to other disease states and immunological phenotypes.

The cohort consisted of 600 or so healthy bone marrow donors. Cohort members were all nominally healthy when sampled, although unrecorded immune exposures were likely present. The donor tested CMV seropositive and was one of the 289 seropositive cohort members. Each donor provided a peripheral blood sample, and peripheral blood mononuclear cells were used for TCR beta sequencing. Genomic DNA was extracted from the blood cell samples with the Qiagen DNeasy Blood Extraction Kit. Library generation was performed with the immunoSEQ multiplex PCR assay. For the multiplex PCR, a mixture combining 60 forward primers for TCR Vbeta segments and 13 reverse primers for TCR Jbeta segments was used. The CDR3 region of rearranged TCR beta genes was amplified from genomic DNA with a multiplex PCR assay. The Illumina HiSeq System was used to sequence the amplified TCR beta libraries as 87-base-pair reads. Processing in the source paper ran as follows. A later analysis tallied 80 million to 95 million unique TCR beta chains across the 660 or so repertoires, and 10 million to 11 million of those chains were shared by two or more donors. To remove PCR and sequencing errors, raw reads were error-corrected and collapsed into unique sequences using a nearest-neighbor algorithm that merged closely related sequences. To assign V, D and J gene segments, CDR3 sequences were aligned to IMGT reference sequences. Each retained sequence needed at least a six-nucleotide match to both a V gene segment and a J gene segment. A rearrangement counted as productive if the CDR3 had no stop codons and remained in frame with V and J, and every other rearrangement counted as non-productive. Following IMGT convention, CDR3 was defined as the stretch from the second conserved V-encoded cysteine up to the conserved J-encoded phenylalanine. Sequences without an unambiguous match to a single V gene segment were excluded from the earlier analysis of approximately 560 of the donors. An earlier analysis of around 600 of the donors classified V segments as functional when productive rearrangements were above 56.7% and as segregating when the standard deviation between donors was above 5%. A statistical classification framework was developed to diagnose cytomegalovirus status using the catalog of TCR beta chain sequences. In a later analysis, V and J genes were assigned by comparing TCR nucleotide sequences against IMGT/GENE-DB human TR gene sequences. The TCRdist pipeline was used in a later analysis to assign CDR3 sequences and most-parsimonious VDJ recombination scenarios. In a later analysis, each TCR beta chain was defined by its CDR3 amino acid sequence together with its V-gene family, and reads without a unique V-gene family were excluded. A later analysis removed over 500 highly shared, low-generation-probability nucleotide sequences to deal with suspected cross-contamination and a sequencing artifact. In a later analysis, a clonal expansion index for each public chain was calculated from normalized within-repertoire ranks of inferred template counts. A later analysis computed generation probabilities with a VDJ recombination model fitted to out-of-frame rearrangements, and checked the results against IGoR. In a later analysis, TCR-TCR, TCR-HLA and TCR-CMV co-occurrence was scored with hypergeometric tests, and a repertoire-size bias correction was applied to TCR pairs. In a later analysis, false discovery rates were estimated by permuting HLA or CMV assignments 20 times. In a later analysis, co-occurring TCRs were grouped with DBSCAN, and TCRdist sequence similarity was added when clustering was performed within HLA-allele-positive subsets. Repertoires with fewer than 30,000 or more than 120,000 public chains were left out of co-occurrence clustering, as were five repertoires with anomalous nucleotide sharing. TCRdb carries this immuneACCESS record with in-frame sequences only. Its versions omit some clonotypes, under half of them owing to an unresolved V gene in the studies checked, with the rest unexplained. V, J and clone size are taken as reported in that table, and D and trimming were inferred from the DNA itself. The sample records about 78,000 clones, 55% to 75% of which are singletons. About 5.7% of the sample is in the top ten clones.

The CDR1 and CDR2 encoded by the germline V gene are KGHSH and LQKENI. Deletion took 3 bases off V and 0 bases off J, with a span of 8 bases between the germline ends. The CDR3 measures 15 amino acids from cysteine to phenylalanine. The only DNA kept is the CDR3, 45 bases in frame from the first base. With respect to this clone: Its antigen is unknown. No base-level quality is on record; no much larger clone is a single base apart.

The TCR originated in a man younger than 40 in good health and CMV-seropositive. The sequence joins TRBV18 to TRBJ1-4; too little of a D gene remains to name it. The sequencing input was PBMCs. Read as DNA, the sequence is TGTGCCAGCTCACCTGACGGGACAACTAATGAAAAACTGTTTTTT. Its protein reads: CASSPDGTTNEKLFF.